Listed below are T cell receptor beta chains from one sample, sequenced in a study of the immune and genomic landscape of osteosarcoma. The repertoire was sequenced with immunoSEQ multiplex PCR; TCRdb's copy has only in-frame clones and lacks some. The table has about 1,400 clones, approximately 70% seen once. Sequenced input: metastatic tumor tissue from the lung. The receptors stem from a young woman with osteosarcoma. Each CDR3 is given with its conserved first and last residue. D genes are given only for firm matches. Rows may omit the clone size; those that give it use once, few, many or a size class.

D,V,J,size,CDR3,DNA
TRBD1,TRBV4-1,TRBJ2-2,few,CASSQAGRGRVGTGELFF,TGCGCCAGCAGCCAAGCGGGCAGGGGGCGAGTTGGCACCGGGGAGCTGTTTTTT
-,TRBV10-3,TRBJ2-1,-,CAISVYASSYNEQFF,TGTGCCATCAGTGTTTACGCGAGCTCCTACAATGAGCAGTTCTTC
TRBD1,TRBV7-9,TRBJ2-5,-,CASSSFRGQGPDTQYF,TGTGCCAGCAGCTCGTTTAGGGGACAGGGCCCTGATACCCAGTACTTC
-,TRBV27,TRBJ2-7,-,CASSLMYRAILGEQYF,TGTGCCAGCAGTTTAATGTACAGGGCCATCCTTGGGGAGCAGTACTTC
-,TRBV4-3,TRBJ2-2,-,CASSPKVNGELFF,TGCGCCAGCAGCCCCAAAGTAAACGGGGAGCTGTTTTTT
-,TRBV29-1,TRBJ1-2,-,CSGYGTGVGYTF,TGCAGCGGCTATGGGACCGGAGTTGGCTACACCTTC
TRBD1,TRBV11-2,TRBJ1-6,-,CASSSETGGFSPLHF,TGTGCCAGCAGTTCCGAGACAGGGGGATTTTCACCTCTCCACTTT
TRBD1,TRBV29-1,TRBJ1-2,few,CSVLEQGVYGYTF,TGCAGCGTTTTAGAACAGGGGGTTTATGGCTACACCTTC
TRBD2,TRBV7-2,TRBJ2-7,-,CASTTGLAGSYEQYF,TGTGCCAGCACCACGGGACTAGCGGGATCCTACGAGCAGTACTTC
-,TRBV28,TRBJ1-1,-,CASSLYQGYTEAFF,TGTGCCAGCAGTCTATACCAGGGTTACACTGAAGCTTTCTTT
TRBD2,TRBV4-1,TRBJ2-7,-,CASSHLGGLAGGTYEQYF,TGCGCCAGCAGCCATCTCGGGGGACTAGCGGGAGGAACCTACGAGCAGTACTTC
TRBD1,TRBV30,TRBJ1-5,-,CAWSLRDRDFQPQHF,TGTGCCTGGAGTTTACGGGACAGGGATTTCCAGCCCCAGCATTTT
TRBD1,TRBV28,TRBJ1-2,-,CASTYYHRGIYGYTF,TGTGCCAGCACTTACTACCACAGGGGCATCTATGGCTACACCTTC
-,TRBV5-6,TRBJ2-1,-,CASSFKIYSPNEQFF,TGTGCCAGCAGCTTCAAAATTTACAGCCCCAATGAGCAGTTCTTC
-,TRBV7-3,TRBJ2-3,-,CASSLNGITSDTQYF,TGTGCCAGCAGCCTTAATGGGATTACATCAGATACGCAGTATTTT
-,TRBV19,TRBJ2-1,-,CASSMELGYNEQFF,TGTGCCAGTAGTATGGAACTGGGTTACAATGAGCAGTTCTTC
-,TRBV30,TRBJ2-7,-,CAWSREGKTYEQYF,TGTGCCTGGAGTAGGGAAGGAAAAACCTACGAGCAGTACTTC
-,TRBV18,TRBJ2-7,few,CASSRNRDSSTGQYF,TGTGCCAGCTCAAGAAACCGGGACTCCTCGACGGGGCAGTACTTC
-,TRBV7-9,TRBJ2-3,-,CASSLEQRDTQYF,TGTGCCAGCAGCTTAGAGCAACGGGATACGCAGTATTTT
-,TRBV7-9,TRBJ1-1,-,CASSLNGYTEAFF,TGTGCCAGCAGCCTAAACGGGTATACTGAAGCTTTCTTT
-,TRBV7-9,TRBJ2-7,-,CASSPPSLSSYEQYF,TGTGCCAGCAGCCCCCCTAGTCTTAGCTCCTACGAGCAGTACTTC
TRBD2,TRBV11-2,TRBJ2-1,few,CASSPHSGGTYNEQFF,TGTGCCAGCAGCCCCCATAGCGGGGGGACTTACAATGAGCAGTTCTTC
TRBD1,TRBV4-3,TRBJ1-1,-,CASSQDQDRGFAEAFF,TGCGCCAGCAGCCAAGATCAGGACAGGGGGTTCGCTGAAGCTTTCTTT
-,TRBV15,TRBJ1-5,-,CATSTRGGYNQPQHF,TGTGCCACCAGCACCAGGGGAGGTTACAATCAGCCCCAGCATTTT
-,TRBV7-2,TRBJ2-1,-,CASSPDSSPYNEQFF,TGTGCCAGCAGTCCTGACTCCAGTCCCTACAATGAGCAGTTCTTC
-,TRBV11-2,TRBJ2-2,-,CASSSWGGQDTGELFF,TGTGCCAGCAGCTCCTGGGGGGGCCAGGACACCGGGGAGCTGTTTTTT
-,TRBV4-3,TRBJ2-3,-,CASSQDAGNFYTSTDTQYF,TGCGCCAGCAGCCAAGATGCAGGGAATTTTTACACTAGCACAGATACGCAGTATTTT
TRBD2,TRBV7-9,TRBJ2-3,-,CASSFRSGGSPHTDTQYF,TGTGCCAGCAGTTTCCGTAGCGGGGGGTCCCCTCACACAGATACGCAGTATTTT
-,TRBV7-9,TRBJ2-7,few,CASSLVGGNEQYF,TGTGCCAGCAGCTTAGTTGGAGGGAACGAGCAGTACTTC
-,TRBV7-2,TRBJ1-1,-,CASTPDIGGTEAFF,TGTGCCAGCACCCCCGACATTGGAGGCACTGAAGCTTTCTTT
TRBD1,TRBV6-6,TRBJ2-5,-,CASSGTGTQETQYF,TGTGCCAGCAGTGGGACAGGGACCCAAGAGACCCAGTACTTC
TRBD1,TRBV29-1,TRBJ2-7,-,CSAGQGFGYEQYF,TGCAGCGCTGGACAGGGATTTGGCTACGAGCAGTACTTC
-,TRBV7-9,TRBJ2-1,-,CASSPSSAPTDNEQFF,TGTGCCAGCAGCCCCTCTAGCGCGCCGACAGACAATGAGCAGTTCTTC
TRBD2,TRBV7-9,TRBJ2-1,-,CASSLKGGLAGLNEQFF,TGTGCCAGCAGCTTAAAAGGGGGACTAGCGGGACTCAATGAGCAGTTCTTC
-,TRBV27,TRBJ1-3,-,CASSQFYGYSGNTIYF,TGTGCCAGCAGTCAATTTTACGGGTACTCTGGAAACACCATATATTTT
TRBD2,TRBV18,TRBJ2-7,-,CASSPRLAGGRAYEQYF,TGTGCCAGCTCACCCCGACTAGCGGGAGGAAGGGCCTACGAGCAGTACTTC
TRBD1,TRBV29-1,TRBJ2-5,-,CSSGQGETQYF,TGCAGCTCAGGACAGGGGGAGACCCAGTACTTC
TRBD2,TRBV19,TRBJ2-5,-,CASSTGGGQETQYF,TGTGCCAGTAGTACGGGGGGGGGCCAAGAGACCCAGTACTTC
-,TRBV25-1,TRBJ2-1,-,CATREESEQFF,TGTGCCACCAGGGAAGAAAGTGAGCAGTTCTTC
TRBD2,TRBV5-5,TRBJ2-3,few,CASSLGLGVDTQYF,TGTGCCAGCAGCCTCGGACTAGGGGTCGATACGCAGTATTTT
-,TRBV30,TRBJ1-2,-,CAWSDSYGYTF,TGTGCCTGGAGTGATAGCTATGGCTACACCTTC
-,TRBV28,TRBJ2-7,-,CASSSGTLDYEQYF,TGTGCCAGCAGCTCCGGGACCCTAGACTACGAGCAGTACTTC
-,TRBV28,TRBJ1-4,-,CASSANTPTGPNEKLFF,TGTGCCAGCAGCGCAAATACCCCCACGGGCCCTAATGAAAAACTGTTTTTT
-,TRBV5-8,TRBJ2-5,-,CASSRHVGTDSETQYF,TGTGCCAGCAGCCGACACGTCGGGACGGACTCTGAGACCCAGTACTTC
TRBD1,TRBV7-8,TRBJ2-1,-,CASWPGTGINEQFF,TGTGCCAGCTGGCCCGGGACAGGGATCAATGAGCAGTTCTTC
TRBD1,TRBV6-6,TRBJ2-7,-,CASSGDRGYEQYF,TGTGCCAGCAGTGGGGACAGGGGGTACGAGCAGTACTTC
-,TRBV5-4,TRBJ1-1,few,CASSLGGRKAFF,TGTGCCAGCAGCTTGGGGGGACGGAAAGCTTTCTTT
-,TRBV12-5,TRBJ2-7,-,CASGLTDEQYF,TGTGCTAGTGGTTTGACGGACGAGCAGTACTTC
TRBD1,TRBV2,TRBJ1-3,once,CASSAVQGARNTIYF,TGTGCCAGCAGTGCGGTACAGGGGGCGAGAAACACCATATATTTT
-,TRBV5-6,TRBJ1-1,-,CASSFGADVTEAFF,TGTGCCAGCAGCTTTGGGGCCGATGTCACTGAAGCTTTCTTT
-,TRBV23-1,TRBJ2-5,-,CASSQSRDCAQTQYF,TGCGCCAGCAGTCAATCGCGGGACTGTGCCCAGACCCAGTACTTC
-,TRBV1,TRBJ2-6,-,CTSSGRCAQSRANVLTF,TGCACCAGCAGCGGTAGGTGTGCACAAAGTCGGGCCAACGTCCTGACTTTC
-,TRBV5-1,TRBJ2-1,-,CASSEYNEQFF,TGCGCCAGCAGCGAGTACAATGAGCAGTTCTTC
TRBD1,TRBV27,TRBJ1-3,-,CASSSGTGPTSGNTIYF,TGTGCCAGCAGTTCGGGGACAGGGCCCACCTCTGGAAACACCATATATTTT
-,TRBV28,TRBJ1-5,-,CASCGRNQPQHF,TGTGCCAGCTGCGGTCGCAATCAGCCCCAGCATTTT
-,TRBV19,TRBJ2-5,-,CASMETDGKTQYF,TGTGCCAGTATGGAGACGGATGGGAAGACCCAGTACTTC
-,TRBV2,TRBJ1-4,-,CASSEVRGLGEKLFF,TGTGCCAGCAGTGAAGTTAGGGGCCTTGGGGAAAAACTGTTTTTT
-,TRBV4-2,TRBJ1-1,-,CASSQDIATGVNTEAFF,TGTGCCAGCAGCCAAGATATTGCGACCGGGGTGAACACTGAAGCTTTCTTT
TRBD1,TRBV27,TRBJ1-6,few,CASSDRVPNSPLHF,TGTGCCAGCAGCGACAGGGTACCAAACTCACCCCTCCACTTT